A single TCR beta chain is shown here with its context. Antigen: not known. With 60 Vbeta and 13 Jbeta primers, the PCR was carried out. Sequencing was performed with immunoSEQ multiplex PCR; in TCRdb, only in-frame clones are kept and a portion is missing. The table shows 95,000 to 120,000 clones, with 67% occurring only once. The data were obtained in a study of cytomegalovirus exposure and HLA in healthy donors. General observations from the study: Three chains linked to CMV were shown in vitro to be specific for CMV antigens. The authors later found TCR association rates varying by HLA locus, with DRB1 most and HLA-C fewest. Cytomegalovirus-associated TCR beta chains were listed, numbering under 200. Productive rates of about 90% or about 30% were seen for most TCR beta V segments in an earlier analysis.

The trim removed 0 bases at V and 5 bases at J, leaving 7 bases unmatched. The length of the CDR3 is 17 residues. Germline CDR1 reads KGHSH; CDR2 reads LQKENI. Sequenced sample: PBMCs. This clonotype was sampled from a man aged 18 to 30 in good health and CMV-seropositive. The chain combines TRBV18 with TRBJ1-1, with 12 bases fitting TRBD1. The DNA of the CDR3 is TGTGCCAGCTCACCACCACTGGGACAGGGGGCAGGGACTGAAGCTTTCTTT. As protein: CASSPPLGQGAGTEAFF.